The 7 T cell receptor beta chains below come from one sample, sequenced in a study of blood T cell repertoires in COVID-19. Sequencing was performed with immunoSEQ multiplex PCR; in TCRdb, only in-frame clones are kept and a portion is missing. The sample lists 200,000 to 300,000 clones; less than 90% were seen once. Specimen: peripheral blood. Receptors were obtained from a man younger than 45 with active or convalescent COVID-19.

The chain employs TRBV28 and TRBJ2-7, with 9 nucleotides matching TRBD1. Germline CDR1 is MDHEN and CDR2 is SYDVKM. Trimming removed 3 bases from V and 2 bases from J; junction bases left unmatched: 5. The CDR3 loop spans 15 amino acids. This CDR3 is CASSFGQGLTYEQYF. The CDR3 nucleotides are TGTGCCAGCAGTTTTGGACAGGGGTTAACCTACGAGCAGTACTTC.

This chain links TRBV7-2 with TRBJ2-3; 7 positions agree with TRBD1. Germline V gives CDR1 SGHTA, CDR2 FQGNSA. The CDR3 is 16 amino acids. V shed 2 bases and J 0 bases; nucleotides not matched to a gene: 5. CDR3 DNA: TGTGCCAGCAGCTTACCTCCGGGACAGAGCACAGATACGCAGTATTTT. Translated: CASSLPPGQSTDTQYF.

The J gene is TRBJ2-1, the V gene TRBV6-4; 10 nucleotides match TRBD1. CDR1 and CDR2 from the germline V gene are MRHNA and SNTAGT. Losses at the gene ends were 6 bases for V and 0 bases for J; bases not matched to a gene: 11. The CDR3 consists of 18 residues. The DNA for the CDR3 is TGTGCCAGCAGCGCCGGGACAGGGGCCCTCAGCTCCTACAATGAGCAGTTCTTC. It specifies CASSAGTGALSSYNEQFF.

V and J are TRBV7-8 and TRBJ1-3; a possible D gene is TRBD1 (6 bases). Trimming took off 7 bases at V and 4 bases at J, with 17 bases between the two ends. The CDR3 spans 15 residues. In germline, CDR1 is SGHVS, CDR2 FQNEAQ. DNA for the CDR3: TGTGCCAGCACTAATGGGGGCGCGAGAGGAAACACCATATATTTT. Translation: CASTNGGARGNTIYF.

This clone was picked up one time. The V call is TRBV6-5, the J call TRBJ2-2; no definite D call. V lost 2 bases to trimming and J lost 5 bases, with 6 bases between them. The germline V gene encodes CDR1 MNHEY and CDR2 SVGAGI. The CDR3 covers 13 residues. Written as DNA, the CDR3 is TGTGCCAGCAGTTACATCCAAACCGGGGAGCTGTTTTTT. Its translation is CASSYIQTGELFF.

This chain links TRBV4-3 with TRBJ1-5, with 9 bases that match TRBD1. CDR1 is LGHNA and CDR2 is YSLEER in the germline V gene. The CDR3 has 16 residues. The V gene end was trimmed by 0 bases and the J gene end by 6 bases; junction bases not matched to a gene: 6. The CDR3: CASSQDVTGGAQPQHF. The CDR3 DNA is TGCGCCAGCAGCCAAGACGTCACAGGGGGCGCTCAGCCCCAGCATTTT.

The V and J genes are TRBV7-9 and TRBJ2-7, with 7 nucleotides matching TRBD2. This CDR3 has 12 amino acids. The germline gives CDR1 SEHNR, CDR2 FQNEAQ (reference sequence). With 6 bases clipped from V and 7 bases from J, the junction kept 6 bases outside the gene matches. The CDR3 spells CASRFPGGEQYF. The CDR3 coding sequence is TGTGCCAGCAGGTTCCCCGGGGGGGAGCAGTACTTC. The full variable domain, completed using reference TRBV7-9 and TRBJ2-7, is DTGVSQNPRHKITKRGQNVTFRCDPISEHNRLYWYRQTLGQGPEFLTYFQNEAQLEKSRLLSDRFSAERPKGSFSTLEIQRTEQGDSAMYLCASRFPGGEQYFGPGTRLTVT.